These T cell receptor beta chains were read from a single sample in a study of blood T cell repertoires in COVID-19. Libraries were prepared by immunoSEQ multiplex PCR; TCRdb keeps only in-frame clonotypes and omits some of them. The repertoire includes around 370,000 clones, roughly 86% of them detected once, and just under 7.5% sits in the top ten. Sequencing input: peripheral blood. The receptors shown here come from an older woman with COVID-19, enrolled during active disease. The CDR3 runs from the conserved cysteine through the conserved F or W. Fields, in order: V gene, clone size, D gene, J gene, CDR3 protein, CDR3 DNA. The D gene is left open where the match is weak. The size of a clone is reported for some rows only, either as once, few or many, or as a class for expanded clones.

v_call: TRBV3-1/TRBV3-2; clone_size: .; d_call: TRBD1; j_call: TRBJ1-5; cdr3_aa: CASSPGQGSNQPQHF; cdr3_nt: TGTGCCAGCAGCCCCGGACAGGGGAGCAATCAGCCCCAGCATTTT
v_call: TRBV1; clone_size: .; d_call: .; j_call: TRBJ2-1; cdr3_aa: CTSTSGTTSRNEQFF; cdr3_nt: TGCACCAGCACCTCCGGGACTACCTCTCGTAATGAGCAGTTCTTC
v_call: TRBV2; clone_size: .; d_call: TRBD1; j_call: TRBJ1-5; cdr3_aa: CASSSGTGPAPQHF; cdr3_nt: TGTGCCAGCAGTTCCGGGACAGGCCCTGCGCCCCAGCATTTT
v_call: TRBV5-4; clone_size: .; d_call: TRBD1; j_call: TRBJ1-1; cdr3_aa: CASSLLPGTGGSPEAFF; cdr3_nt: TGTGCCAGCAGCTTGCTCCCTGGGACAGGGGGCTCCCCTGAAGCTTTCTTT
v_call: TRBV28; clone_size: once; d_call: .; j_call: TRBJ1-5; cdr3_aa: CASSLEATQHF; cdr3_nt: TGTGCCAGCAGTTTGGAGGCCACCCAGCATTTT
v_call: TRBV7-9; clone_size: many; d_call: .; j_call: TRBJ1-2; cdr3_aa: CASSRTRVPYGYTF; cdr3_nt: TGTGCCAGCAGCCGAACCAGGGTCCCCTATGGCTACACCTTC
v_call: TRBV5-5; clone_size: .; d_call: TRBD2; j_call: TRBJ2-7; cdr3_aa: CASSSGVSGEYYEQYF; cdr3_nt: TGTGCCAGCAGCTCAGGGGTTAGCGGGGAGTACTACGAGCAGTACTTC
v_call: TRBV15; clone_size: .; d_call: .; j_call: TRBJ2-3; cdr3_aa: CATSSRGGVPFTDTQYF; cdr3_nt: TGTGCCACCAGCTCACGAGGGGGAGTTCCTTTCACAGATACGCAGTATTTT
v_call: TRBV7-9; clone_size: .; d_call: TRBD2; j_call: TRBJ2-3; cdr3_aa: CASSSSWGLAGGRSDTQYF; cdr3_nt: TGTGCCAGCAGCTCGTCTTGGGGACTAGCGGGGGGGCGCTCAGATACGCAGTATTTT
v_call: TRBV18; clone_size: few; d_call: TRBD1; j_call: TRBJ2-4; cdr3_aa: CASSLGQGVVNIQYF; cdr3_nt: TGTGCCAGCTCACTAGGACAGGGGGTAGTAAACATTCAGTACTTC
v_call: TRBV3-1/TRBV3-2; clone_size: few; d_call: .; j_call: TRBJ2-7; cdr3_aa: CASSQLATYEQYF; cdr3_nt: TGTGCCAGCAGCCAACTAGCTACCTACGAGCAGTACTTC
v_call: TRBV27; clone_size: .; d_call: TRBD2; j_call: TRBJ2-3; cdr3_aa: CASSFPGTSGGDTDTQYF; cdr3_nt: TGTGCCAGCAGTTTCCCCGGGACTAGCGGGGGGGACACAGATACGCAGTATTTT
v_call: TRBV19; clone_size: .; d_call: .; j_call: TRBJ1-5; cdr3_aa: CASSIGRGGNQPQHF; cdr3_nt: TGTGCCAGTAGTATAGGCAGGGGAGGGAATCAGCCCCAGCATTTT
v_call: TRBV7-2; clone_size: .; d_call: TRBD2; j_call: TRBJ2-5; cdr3_aa: CASSLWASGGAEETQYF; cdr3_nt: TGTGCCAGCAGCTTATGGGCTAGCGGGGGGGCTGAGGAGACCCAGTACTTC
v_call: TRBV2; clone_size: .; d_call: .; j_call: TRBJ1-2; cdr3_aa: CASRTGLTYGYTF; cdr3_nt: TGTGCCAGCAGAACGGGACTGACCTATGGCTACACCTTC
v_call: TRBV4-1; clone_size: .; d_call: .; j_call: TRBJ1-2; cdr3_aa: CASSQFEAPVKKGYTF; cdr3_nt: TGCGCCAGCAGCCAATTCGAAGCCCCCGTAAAAAAAGGCTACACCTTC
v_call: TRBV5-1; clone_size: .; d_call: TRBD1; j_call: TRBJ1-1; cdr3_aa: CASSSTGGSGTEAFF; cdr3_nt: TGCGCCAGCAGCTCCACAGGGGGCTCGGGGACTGAAGCTTTCTTT
v_call: TRBV5-1; clone_size: .; d_call: TRBD1; j_call: TRBJ1-1; cdr3_aa: CASSSTGVEAFF; cdr3_nt: TGCGCCAGCAGCTCCACAGGGGTTGAAGCTTTCTTT
v_call: TRBV5-6; clone_size: .; d_call: .; j_call: TRBJ2-2; cdr3_aa: CASSVQGLANTGELFF; cdr3_nt: TGTGCCAGCAGCGTTCAGGGGTTAGCGAACACCGGGGAGCTGTTTTTT
v_call: TRBV18; clone_size: .; d_call: TRBD1; j_call: TRBJ2-2; cdr3_aa: CASSPPRQGTVTGELFF; cdr3_nt: TGTGCCAGCTCACCACCCAGACAGGGGACCGTGACCGGGGAGCTGTTTTTT
v_call: TRBV28; clone_size: .; d_call: TRBD2; j_call: TRBJ2-2; cdr3_aa: CASRLGGGTGELFF; cdr3_nt: TGTGCCAGCAGACTGGGGGGGGGCACCGGGGAGCTGTTTTTT
v_call: TRBV7-9; clone_size: .; d_call: TRBD1; j_call: TRBJ2-4; cdr3_aa: CASSSGQRDNIQYF; cdr3_nt: TGTGCCAGCAGCTCGGGACAGAGGGATAACATTCAGTACTTC
v_call: TRBV3-1/TRBV3-2; clone_size: .; d_call: TRBD1; j_call: TRBJ2-2; cdr3_aa: CASSYRGLGGELFF; cdr3_nt: TGTGCCAGCAGCTACAGGGGGCTAGGCGGGGAGCTGTTTTTT
v_call: TRBV7-2; clone_size: .; d_call: .; j_call: TRBJ1-1; cdr3_aa: CASSVGQPNTEAFF; cdr3_nt: TGTGCCAGCAGCGTCGGACAGCCGAACACTGAAGCTTTCTTT
v_call: TRBV7-9; clone_size: .; d_call: .; j_call: TRBJ1-3; cdr3_aa: CASSLGLRSGNTIYF; cdr3_nt: TGTGCCAGCAGCTTGGGGCTGCGCTCTGGAAACACCATATATTTT
v_call: TRBV30; clone_size: .; d_call: .; j_call: TRBJ2-3; cdr3_aa: CAWGDLGPQYF; cdr3_nt: TGTGCCTGGGGGGACTTAGGGCCGCAGTATTTT
v_call: TRBV24-1; clone_size: .; d_call: .; j_call: TRBJ2-3; cdr3_aa: CALEGGTDTQYF; cdr3_nt: TGTGCCCTAGAAGGGGGCACAGATACGCAGTATTTT
v_call: TRBV19; clone_size: .; d_call: TRBD1; j_call: TRBJ1-2; cdr3_aa: CASSYQTGGSGYTF; cdr3_nt: TGTGCCAGTAGTTACCAAACAGGGGGAAGTGGCTACACCTTC
v_call: TRBV5-1; clone_size: .; d_call: .; j_call: TRBJ2-3; cdr3_aa: CASSYPERGGSTDTQYF; cdr3_nt: TGCGCCAGCAGTTACCCTGAACGGGGTGGAAGCACAGATACGCAGTATTTT
v_call: TRBV5-8; clone_size: .; d_call: .; j_call: TRBJ2-1; cdr3_aa: CASSLFQGNEQFF; cdr3_nt: TGTGCCAGCAGCCTTTTCCAGGGAAATGAGCAGTTCTTC
v_call: TRBV9; clone_size: .; d_call: TRBD2; j_call: TRBJ2-1; cdr3_aa: CASSAGGVGPNEQFF; cdr3_nt: TGTGCCAGCAGCGCGGGAGGAGTGGGGCCCAATGAGCAGTTCTTC
v_call: TRBV2; clone_size: .; d_call: TRBD1; j_call: TRBJ2-3; cdr3_aa: CASSGQGLDTQYF; cdr3_nt: TGTGCCAGCAGTGGACAGGGCTTAGATACGCAGTATTTT
v_call: TRBV18; clone_size: .; d_call: .; j_call: TRBJ1-6; cdr3_aa: CASSPTLGRNSPLHF; cdr3_nt: TGTGCCAGCTCACCGACTCTCGGCAGAAATTCACCCCTCCACTTT
v_call: TRBV28; clone_size: .; d_call: .; j_call: TRBJ1-2; cdr3_aa: CASTPPGTHNLYGYTF; cdr3_nt: TGTGCCAGCACCCCTCCCGGGACACACAATCTCTATGGCTACACCTTC
v_call: TRBV5-1; clone_size: .; d_call: .; j_call: TRBJ1-1; cdr3_aa: CASKQGMNTEAFF; cdr3_nt: TGCGCCAGCAAGCAGGGCATGAACACTGAAGCTTTCTTT
v_call: TRBV7-8; clone_size: .; d_call: .; j_call: TRBJ2-7; cdr3_aa: CASSLERGTPYEQYF; cdr3_nt: TGTGCCAGCAGCTTAGAGCGAGGAACCCCCTACGAGCAGTACTTC
v_call: TRBV5-1; clone_size: .; d_call: TRBD1; j_call: TRBJ1-3; cdr3_aa: CASSSRQGLSGNTIYF; cdr3_nt: TGCGCCAGCAGCTCCCGACAGGGGCTCTCGGGAAACACCATATATTTT
v_call: TRBV24-1; clone_size: many; d_call: TRBD1; j_call: TRBJ1-1; cdr3_aa: CATSDSWTGSEAFF; cdr3_nt: TGTGCCACCAGTGATTCTTGGACAGGGAGTGAAGCTTTCTTT
v_call: TRBV7-2; clone_size: many; d_call: .; j_call: TRBJ1-3; cdr3_aa: CASSLRQGGNTIYF; cdr3_nt: TGTGCCAGCAGCTTAAGGCAGGGGGGAAACACCATATATTTT
v_call: TRBV10-3; clone_size: .; d_call: TRBD1; j_call: TRBJ1-3; cdr3_aa: CAIRTGGANTIYF; cdr3_nt: TGTGCCATCCGGACAGGGGGCGCAAACACCATATATTTT
v_call: TRBV7-2; clone_size: .; d_call: .; j_call: TRBJ2-3; cdr3_aa: CASSSSGHLTDTQYF; cdr3_nt: TGTGCCAGCAGCTCATCGGGACACCTCACAGATACGCAGTATTTT